The clone carrying this TCR beta chain was seen a handful of times. As yet, its antigen is unknown. This entry is derived from a study of blood T cells in healthy people across ages. Germline V CDR1 and CDR2: ENHRY, SYGVKD. This CDR3 has 14 residues. The junction had 5 bases not matched to a gene; V was cut back by 3 bases and J by 3 bases. Healthy Caucasian individuals from Russia aged 6 to 90 served as donors. Every participating donor contributed roughly 9.6 milliliters of peripheral blood through a draw. Through a sample-barcoded 5' primer and a J-beta primer mix, a second PCR was run for 7 to 11 cycles. TCRdb reprocessed the 5' RACE reads via MiXCR and lists one record per CDR3 protein. The sample contains 650,000 to 1,000,000 distinct CDR3 sequences, more than 35% of which appear only once. General study points: Per-million-T-cell TCR beta diversity fell roughly linearly with age. Higher diversity, along with more naive CD4+ cells, distinguished long-lived donors from aged donors.

V usage is TRBV10-3 and J usage is TRBJ2-7, with 7 bases fitting TRBD2. Source material: blood. The sequence derives from a man older than 75 in good health. CDR3 sequence (DNA): TGTGCCATCAGTGACCCAGCGGGGAACTACGAGCAGTACTTC. This codes for CAISDPAGNYEQYF.